This T cell receptor beta chain came from a study of cytomegalovirus exposure and HLA in healthy donors. For this clone: Its cognate antigen is unknown.

PCR amplification relied on 60 Vbeta primers (plus 13 Jbeta primers). Sequencing used immunoSEQ multiplex PCR; TCRdb keeps in-frame clones, though not all of them. The data contain fewer than 140,000 clones, about 75% of them singletons. The CDR3 is 11 amino acids. Deletions cut 3 bases from V and 6 bases from J, with 3 bases between. Germline V lookup: CDR1 KGHSH, CDR2 LQKENI. Overall study results and limits: High specificity and sensitivity for cytomegalovirus status were reported for the classifier. The dataset shows that most TCR sequences were rare, while some public TCRs occurred in many donors.

This TCR was sampled from a male donor in good health and CMV-seropositive. This chain links TRBV18 with TRBJ2-1; no clear D. The source material was PBMCs. This CDR3 reads CASSPGNEQFF. Here the CDR3 DNA reads TGTGCCAGCTCACCCGGCAATGAGCAGTTCTTC.